This T cell receptor (beta chain) was retrieved from a study of T-cell memory formation after mild COVID-19. This clonotype was seen only a few times. TCRdb passed the 5' RACE reads through MiXCR, listing each CDR3 protein once. Altogether almost 550,000 distinct CDR3 sequences are present, over 20% being singletons, with the ten largest covering approximately 12%. The CDR3 loop spans 12 amino acids. Germline CDR1 reads KGHSH; CDR2 reads LQKENI. V was cut by 4 bases and J by 3 bases, with 6 bases left in between. This TCR derives from an adult woman who had mild COVID-19 (a few samples of this study predate the infection). Cell type and time point are not known. Sequences were obtained from PBMCs or a T cell subset sorted from them (not recorded which). V and J are TRBV18 and TRBJ2-5; TRBD1 is a possible D gene (5 bases). For the CDR3, the DNA is TGTGCCAGCTCACAAGGGGAAGAGACCCAGTACTTC. Its translation: CASSQGEETQYF.